This T cell receptor beta chain came from a study of T cells in Graves' hyperthyroidism and ophthalmopathy. Between the trimmed V and J ends, which lost 5 bases and 3 bases, there was a span of 7 bases. This CDR3 is 12 amino acids long. The CDR3 regions of TCR beta were amplified from RNA transcripts. TCR CDR3 underwent first-round RT-PCR with the HTBI primer set. TCRdb fed the multiplex PCR reads into MiXCR, producing one record per CDR3 protein. The table includes over 500,000 distinct CDR3 sequences, about 16% detected once. The clonotype comes from a woman younger than 45 with Graves' ophthalmopathy. The sample taken for sequencing was blood. The chain uses TRBV12-3 or TRBV12-4 and TRBJ1-2, with D hard to call. This CDR3 reads CASSRRYYGYTF. The CDR3 region has the DNA TGTGCCAGCAGTCGACGGTACTATGGCTACACCTTC.